This T cell receptor (beta chain) was recovered during a study of cytomegalovirus exposure and HLA in healthy donors. The V gene's germline CDR1 is LNHDA and CDR2 SQIVND (reference sequence). Trimming cost V 4 bases and J 2 bases, with 8 bases left between them. This CDR3 has 13 residues. The study ran its PCR with 60 Vbeta and 13 Jbeta primers. Using immunoSEQ multiplex PCR, the repertoire was profiled, and TCRdb retains in-frame clones only, with some absent. The table records about 190,000 clones, around 87% of them present only once. The TCR sequence derives from a woman aged 18-35 years in good health and CMV-seronegative. The sample consisted of PBMCs. This chain connects TRBV19 to TRBJ1-1; D not resolved. CDR3 in amino acids: CASSREANTEAFF. For the CDR3, the DNA is TGTGCCAGTAGTAGGGAGGCAAACACTGAAGCTTTCTTT.